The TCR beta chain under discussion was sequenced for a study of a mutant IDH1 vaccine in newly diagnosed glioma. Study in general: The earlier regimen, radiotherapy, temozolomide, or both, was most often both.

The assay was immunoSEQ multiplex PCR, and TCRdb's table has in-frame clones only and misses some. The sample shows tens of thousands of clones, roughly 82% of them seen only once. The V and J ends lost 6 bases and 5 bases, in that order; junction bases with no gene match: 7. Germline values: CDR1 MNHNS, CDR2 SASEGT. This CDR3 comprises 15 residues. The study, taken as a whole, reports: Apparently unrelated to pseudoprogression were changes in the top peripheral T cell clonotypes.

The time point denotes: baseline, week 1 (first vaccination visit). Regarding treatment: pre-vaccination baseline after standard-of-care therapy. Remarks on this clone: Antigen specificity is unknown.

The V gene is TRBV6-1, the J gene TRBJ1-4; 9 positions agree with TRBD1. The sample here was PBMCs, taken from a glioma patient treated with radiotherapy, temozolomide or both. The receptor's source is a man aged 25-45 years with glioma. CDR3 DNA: TGTGCCAGCAGAGGGGTAGGGACAGGGAATGAAAAACTGTTTTTT. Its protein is CASRGVGTGNEKLFF.